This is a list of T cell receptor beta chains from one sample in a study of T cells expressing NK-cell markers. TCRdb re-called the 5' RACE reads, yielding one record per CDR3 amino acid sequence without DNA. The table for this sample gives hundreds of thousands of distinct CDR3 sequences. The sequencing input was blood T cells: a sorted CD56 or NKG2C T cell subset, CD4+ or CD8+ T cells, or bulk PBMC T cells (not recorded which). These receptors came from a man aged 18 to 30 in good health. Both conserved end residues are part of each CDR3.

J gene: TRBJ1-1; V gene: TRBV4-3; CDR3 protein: CASSQGPGQGNTEAFF
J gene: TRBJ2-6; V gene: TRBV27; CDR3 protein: CASSLGVSGANVLTF
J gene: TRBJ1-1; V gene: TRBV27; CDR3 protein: CASSYGDRVTEAFF
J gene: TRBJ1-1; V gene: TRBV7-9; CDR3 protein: CASSLAGGDEAFF
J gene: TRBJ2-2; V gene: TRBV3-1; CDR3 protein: CASSPGLPNTGELFF
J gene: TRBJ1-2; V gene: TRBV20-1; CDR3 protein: CSVQRIEGNNYGYTF
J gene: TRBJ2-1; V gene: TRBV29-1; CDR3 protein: CSVGTLLGNEQFF
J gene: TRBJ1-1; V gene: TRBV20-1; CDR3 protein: CSAPDGGTEAFF
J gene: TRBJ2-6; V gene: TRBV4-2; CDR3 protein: CASSQTGPGSGANVLTF
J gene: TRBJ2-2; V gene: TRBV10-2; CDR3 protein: CASSGFGGVAGELFF
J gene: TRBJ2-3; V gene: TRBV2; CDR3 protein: CASPASGRLYF
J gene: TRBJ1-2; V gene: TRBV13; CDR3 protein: CASSLEDRGQGYYGYTF
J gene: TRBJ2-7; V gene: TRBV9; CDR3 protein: CASSGPGYEQYF
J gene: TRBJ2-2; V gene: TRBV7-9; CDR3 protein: CASSPLATTNTGELFF
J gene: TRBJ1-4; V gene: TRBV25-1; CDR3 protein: CASSDYRQGLWEKLFF
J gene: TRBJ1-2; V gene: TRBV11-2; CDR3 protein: CASSLRQGGYTF
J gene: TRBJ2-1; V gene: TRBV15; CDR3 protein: CATSRFVGRSDNEQFF
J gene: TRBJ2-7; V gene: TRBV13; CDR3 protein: CASSPRGSHEQYF
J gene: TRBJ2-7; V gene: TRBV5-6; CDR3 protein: CASRDGSPGGEQYF
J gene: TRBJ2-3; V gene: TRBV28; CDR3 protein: CASSRVGTDTQYF
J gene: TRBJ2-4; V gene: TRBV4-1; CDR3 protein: CASSQEGWGGDIQYF
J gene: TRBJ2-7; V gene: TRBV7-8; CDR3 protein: CASSKNLLAELRYEQYF
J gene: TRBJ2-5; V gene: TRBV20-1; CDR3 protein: CSASDSQGLETQYF
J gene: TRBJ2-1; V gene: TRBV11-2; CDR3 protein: CASSLEMTSGSSGNEQFF
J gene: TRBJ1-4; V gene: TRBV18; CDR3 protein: CASHGGPGTNEKLFF
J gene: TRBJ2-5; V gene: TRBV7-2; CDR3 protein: CASSRAVGVRGTQYF
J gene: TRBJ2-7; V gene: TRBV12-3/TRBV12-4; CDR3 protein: CASRRIGQNEQYF
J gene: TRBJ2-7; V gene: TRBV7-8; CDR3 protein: CASSLRAGTSKYEQYF
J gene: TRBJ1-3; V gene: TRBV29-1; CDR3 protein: CSVSHSIWGGTIYF
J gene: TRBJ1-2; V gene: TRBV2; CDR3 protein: CASRGTGTGGEGYTF
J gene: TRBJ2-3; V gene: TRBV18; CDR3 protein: CASSPPFGLARGDTQYF
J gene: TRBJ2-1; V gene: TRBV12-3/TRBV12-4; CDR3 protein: CASSRLAGARNEQFF
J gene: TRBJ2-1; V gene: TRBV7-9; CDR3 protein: CASPVTGQTNNEQFF
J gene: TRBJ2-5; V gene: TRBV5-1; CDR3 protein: CASSLDSGQRQYF
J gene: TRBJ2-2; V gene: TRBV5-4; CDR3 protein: CASSFGRREAIGELFF
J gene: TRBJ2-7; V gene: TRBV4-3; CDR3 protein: CASSQEALGSYEQYF
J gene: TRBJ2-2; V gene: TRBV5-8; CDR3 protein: CASSLTFPGELFF
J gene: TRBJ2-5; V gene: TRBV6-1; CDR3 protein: CASSDGEQETQYF
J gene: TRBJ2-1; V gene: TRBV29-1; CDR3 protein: CSVGQVLLNEQFF
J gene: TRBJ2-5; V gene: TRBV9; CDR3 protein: CASSVGDGPRETQYF